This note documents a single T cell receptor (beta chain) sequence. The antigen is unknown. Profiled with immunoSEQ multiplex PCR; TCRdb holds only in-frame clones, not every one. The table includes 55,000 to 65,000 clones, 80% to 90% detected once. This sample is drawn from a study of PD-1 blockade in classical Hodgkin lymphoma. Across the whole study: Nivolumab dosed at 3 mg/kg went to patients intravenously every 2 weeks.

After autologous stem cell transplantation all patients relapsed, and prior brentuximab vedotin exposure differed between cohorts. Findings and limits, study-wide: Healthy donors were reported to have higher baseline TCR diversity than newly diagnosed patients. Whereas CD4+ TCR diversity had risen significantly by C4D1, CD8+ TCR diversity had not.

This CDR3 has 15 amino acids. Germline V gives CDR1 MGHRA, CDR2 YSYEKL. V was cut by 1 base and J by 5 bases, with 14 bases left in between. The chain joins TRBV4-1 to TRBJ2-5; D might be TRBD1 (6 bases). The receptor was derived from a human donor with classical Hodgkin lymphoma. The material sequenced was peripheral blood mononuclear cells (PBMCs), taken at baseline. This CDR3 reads CASSQGLTGLETQYF. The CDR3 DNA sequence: TGCGCCAGCAGCCAAGGGTTAACAGGGTTGGAGACCCAGTACTTC.